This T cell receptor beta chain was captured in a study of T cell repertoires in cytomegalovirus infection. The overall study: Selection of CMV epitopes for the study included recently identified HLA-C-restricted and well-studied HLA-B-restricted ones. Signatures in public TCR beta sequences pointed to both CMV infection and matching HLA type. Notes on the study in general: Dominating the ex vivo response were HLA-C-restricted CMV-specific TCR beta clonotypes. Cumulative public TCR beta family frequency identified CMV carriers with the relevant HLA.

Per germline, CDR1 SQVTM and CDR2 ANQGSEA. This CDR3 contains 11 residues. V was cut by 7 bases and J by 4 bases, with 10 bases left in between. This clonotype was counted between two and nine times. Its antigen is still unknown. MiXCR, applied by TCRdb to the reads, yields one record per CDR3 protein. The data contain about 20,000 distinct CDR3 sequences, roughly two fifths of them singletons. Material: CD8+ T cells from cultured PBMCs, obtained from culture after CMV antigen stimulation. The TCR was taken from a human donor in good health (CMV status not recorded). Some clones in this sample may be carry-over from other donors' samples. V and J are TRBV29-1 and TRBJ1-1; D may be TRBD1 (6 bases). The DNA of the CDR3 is TGCAGCGGAGGGGGGGGCACTGAAGCTTTCTTT. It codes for CSGGGGTEAFF.